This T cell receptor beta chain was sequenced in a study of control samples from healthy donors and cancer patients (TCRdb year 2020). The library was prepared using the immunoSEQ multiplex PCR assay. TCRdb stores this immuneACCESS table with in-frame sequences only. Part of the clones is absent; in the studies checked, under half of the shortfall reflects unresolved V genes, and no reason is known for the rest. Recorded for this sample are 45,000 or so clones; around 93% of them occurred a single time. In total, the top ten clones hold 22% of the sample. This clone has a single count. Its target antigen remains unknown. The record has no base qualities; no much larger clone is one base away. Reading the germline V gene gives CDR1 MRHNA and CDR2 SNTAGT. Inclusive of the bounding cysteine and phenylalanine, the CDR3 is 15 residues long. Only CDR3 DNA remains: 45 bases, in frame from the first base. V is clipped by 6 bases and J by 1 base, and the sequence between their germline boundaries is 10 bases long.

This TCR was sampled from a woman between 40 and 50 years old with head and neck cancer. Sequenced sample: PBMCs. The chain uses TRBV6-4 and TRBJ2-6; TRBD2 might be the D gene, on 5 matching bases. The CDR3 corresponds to CASSDTRSGANVLTF. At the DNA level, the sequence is TGTGCCAGCAGCGACACTAGGTCTGGGGCCAACGTCCTGACTTTC.